The 21 T cell receptor beta chains given below trace back to one sample, sequenced in a study of read filtering for tumor transcriptome and immune sequencing. Molecular barcoded adaptors covering alpha/delta and beta/gamma chains were used on around 400 ng RNA. MiXCR was run by TCRdb on the reads, yielding one entry per CDR3 protein. The data contain tens of thousands of distinct CDR3 sequences, around 21% of them singletons. Sequenced: a population of CD138-negative cells sorted from bone marrow. The source of these receptors is a donor at least 40 years old with multiple myeloma.

CDR3: CTSGGPSNTEAFF. The CDR3 nucleotides read TGCACCTCCGGGGGGCCCTCGAACACTGAAGCTTTCTTT. The V gene is TRBV29-1, the J gene TRBJ1-1; D is perhaps TRBD1 (6 bases). The CDR3 is made up of 13 amino acids. Germline V gene data show CDR1 as SQVTM and CDR2 as ANQGSEA. The entire variable domain, with the rest obtained from reference TRBV29-1 and TRBJ1-1, is as follows: SAVISQKPSRDICQRGTSLTIQCQVDSQVTMMFWYRQQPGQSLTLIATANQGSEATYESGFVIDKFPISRPNLTFSTLTVSNMSPEDSSIYLCTSGGPSNTEAFFGQGTRLTVV.

The gene calls are TRBV20-1 and TRBJ1-1; D not resolved. There are 16 residues in the CDR3. CDR1 and CDR2 (germline): DFQATT, SNEGSKA (reference sequence). The ends were cut back, 0 bases at V and 9 bases at J, with 23 bases in the middle. CDR3 nucleotide sequence: TGCAGTGCTAGAGAGAGTCGGAGGACGGAGATAACTCAAGCTTTCTTT. As protein: CSARESRRTEITQAFF.

Many counts were recorded for this clonotype. The rearrangement links TRBV2 to TRBJ2-7, with TRBD1 identical over 8 bases. V trimming: 6 bases; J trimming: 6 bases; junction bases outside the gene matches: 7. This CDR3 contains 13 residues. Germline CDR1 reads SNHLY; CDR2 reads FYNNEI. CDR3: CASSPEQGGEQYF. The CDR3 DNA reads as TGTGCCAGCAGCCCGGAACAGGGGGGCGAGCAGTACTTC.

This clonotype was seen at least ten times. The J gene is TRBJ2-1, the V gene TRBV5-1; D may be TRBD1 or TRBD2 (5 bases each). Germline CDR1 is SGHRS and CDR2 is YFSETQ. This CDR3 contains 18 residues. The V end lost 0 bases, the J end lost 2 bases, and 18 bases lay between the germline ends. DNA of the CDR3: TGCGCCAGCAGCTTGGAGCCAAGGGGAGAAAACCCCTACAATGAGCAGTTCTTC. Its translation: CASSLEPRGENPYNEQFF.

V is TRBV19 and J is TRBJ2-4, with D possibly called TRBD1 or TRBD2 (6 bases each). The CDR3 consists of 15 residues. Germline-derived CDR1 and CDR2 are LNHDA and SQIVND (reference sequence). The V and J ends lost 3 bases and 4 bases respectively, with 13 bases between them. CDR3 sequence: CASSIIGGGKNIQYF. The CDR3 DNA is TGTGCCAGTAGTATTATCGGGGGCGGAAAAAACATTCAGTACTTC.

In this sample, this clonotype turned up many times. The rearrangement links TRBV5-4 to TRBJ2-1; a weak D match, TRBD1 (6 bases). The CDR3 totals 16 residues. Trimming removed 7 bases from V and 8 bases from J, with 25 bases in between. Per the germline V gene, CDR1 is SGHNT and CDR2 is YYREEE (reference sequence). CDR3 coding DNA: TGTGCCAGCGGAACACCCCTCGGGACAAAAGGACATGAGCAGTTCTTC. The encoded protein is CASGTPLGTKGHEQFF.

The CDR3 sequence is CASSEPDYSYEQYF. The CDR3, as DNA: TGCGCCAGCAGTGAGCCGGACTATTCCTACGAGCAGTACTTC. This chain links TRBV10-2 with TRBJ2-7, with TRBD2 as a possible D gene (6 bases). The CDR3 runs to 14 residues. The V and J ends lost 2 bases and 1 base respectively, with 9 bases between them. The germline CDR1 and CDR2 sequences are WSHSY and SAAADI.

To note about this clonotype: The junction and the germline gene differ at one end; a read error may be behind it. The chain is built from TRBV6-2 or TRBV6-3 and TRBJ2-3; perhaps D is TRBD1 or TRBD2 (5 bases each). There are 14 residues in the CDR3. Germline CDR1 MNHEY, CDR2 SVGEGT. The CDR3 DNA reads TGTGCCATCACGCGTTCGGGGCCCACAGGTACGCAGTATTTT. It yields the protein CAITRSGPTGTQYF.

This clonotype was observed a few times. This chain links TRBV9 with TRBJ2-3; unclear D gene. Germline lookup yields CDR1 SGDLS and CDR2 YYNGEE. The length of the CDR3 is 15 residues. Trimming removed 4 bases at V and 0 bases at J, with 12 bases between. CDR3 sequence reads: CASSLGVASTDTQYF. CDR3 in DNA: TGTGCCAGCAGCCTCGGTGTAGCTAGCACAGATACGCAGTATTTT.

This clonotype was found a few times. This chain links TRBV12-3 or TRBV12-4 with TRBJ2-3; a possible D gene is TRBD2 (5 bases). This CDR3 contains 15 residues. The ends were cut back, 6 bases at V and 6 bases at J, with 19 bases in the middle. Written as DNA, the CDR3 is TGTGCCAGCAGATTTGAGTGGGAGTCCCGGGATACGCAGTATTTT. Translation gives CASRFEWESRDTQYF.

This clonotype has a count of ten or more. The chain recombines TRBV29-1 with TRBJ1-4, with D uncertain. The V end was cut by 4 bases, the J end by 10 bases, with 10 bases between. Per the germline V gene, CDR1 is SQVTM and CDR2 is ANQGSEA. The CDR3 consists of 11 residues. In DNA form, the CDR3 reads TGCAGCGTTGGGGAGGGAGTAAAACTGTTTTTT. Its protein is CSVGEGVKLFF.

As for this clonotype: A read error may be the cause here, since a much bigger clone is one base away. This chain links TRBV7-8 with TRBJ2-1; weak D call: TRBD2 (6 bases). Germline CDR1 SGHVS, CDR2 FQNEAQ. This CDR3 has 14 amino acids. The CDR3 reads CASSLNGGNNEQLF. The CDR3 DNA sequence: TGTGCCAGCAGCTTAAATGGGGGGAACAATGAGCAGCTCTTC.

This clonotype came up many times. The chain combines TRBV6-2 or TRBV6-3 with TRBJ2-3; maybe TRBD2 (5 bases). This CDR3 comprises 15 residues. Germline V CDR1 and CDR2: MNHEY, SVGEGT. The V end lost 10 bases, the J end lost 2 bases, and 19 bases lay between the germline ends. The CDR3 loop is CAITSAERNTDTQYF. CDR3 nucleotide sequence: TGTGCCATCACAAGCGCCGAGCGGAACACAGATACGCAGTATTTT.

Points on this clonotype: Given a much more abundant clone one base away, this may be a read error. Likely a read error: the CDR3 ends without its conserved phenylalanine or tryptophan. This chain links TRBV29-1 with TRBJ2-2, with 9 bases identical to TRBD2. The J segment lost 3 bases and the V segment lost 2 bases, leaving 4 bases of the junction unmatched. Germline V gene data show CDR1 as SQVTM and CDR2 as ANQGSEA. The length of the CDR3 is 15 residues. The CDR3 DNA follows: TGCAGCGTTGAAATTAGCGGGAGTTACACCGGGGAGCTGTTTCTT. Translating gives CSVEISGSYTGELFL.

This clonotype was counted a few times. This chain links TRBV7-2 with TRBJ1-2; D might be TRBD1 (6 bases). The germline V gene encodes CDR1 SGHTA and CDR2 FQGNSA. The CDR3 totals 16 residues. V lost 4 bases and J lost 4, with 19 bases in between. The CDR3 here is CASSSFTRTGSYGYTF. In nucleotides, the CDR3 is TGTGCCAGCAGCTCCTTTACCAGAACAGGGAGCTATGGCTACACCTTC.

In regard to this clonotype: A read error may be the cause here, since a much bigger clone is one base away. The rearrangement joins TRBV6-2 or TRBV6-3 to TRBJ2-1; 12 bases match TRBD2. CDR1 MNHEY and CDR2 SVGEGT come from the germline V gene. The CDR3 is 16 residues long. The chain's CDR3 is CASSRYTSGRSNEQLF. The CDR3 DNA follows: TGTGCCAGCAGCCGATACACTAGCGGGAGGAGTAATGAGCAGCTCTTC.

The chain joins TRBV29-1 to TRBJ2-7; no clear D. This CDR3 has 11 residues. The V end was cut by 5 bases, the J end by 4 bases, with 9 bases between. Germline CDR1 reads SQVTM; CDR2 reads ANQGSEA. CDR3 DNA: TGCAGCGTTCAGGACGGGTACGAGCAGTACTTC. As protein: CSVQDGYEQYF.

This clonotype was detected only a few times. The V call is TRBV20-1, the J call TRBJ2-3, with 9 bases identical to TRBD1. Germline CDR1 and CDR2: DFQATT and SNEGSKA (reference sequence). The CDR3 has 15 residues. V dropped 3 bases and J dropped 4; count of bases not matched to a gene: 8. The CDR3 protein is CSARGTGNGADTQYF. In DNA, the CDR3 is TGCAGTGCTAGGGGGACAGGGAATGGCGCAGATACGCAGTATTTT.

The rearrangement joins TRBV28 to TRBJ2-7, with TRBD2 identical over 8 bases. The CDR3 length is 14 residues. Germline CDR1 and CDR2: MDHEN and SYDVKM. The J segment lost 7 bases and the V segment lost 2 bases, leaving 7 bases of the junction unmatched. In DNA form, the CDR3 reads TGTGCCAGCAGTTTAACGGGAGGGCCAGGAGAGCAGTACTTC. Its translation is CASSLTGGPGEQYF.

Comments on this clonotype: This could be a read error, since a much larger clone is one nucleotide away. This chain links TRBV12-3 or TRBV12-4 with TRBJ2-1; D is ambiguous. This CDR3 has 12 residues. CDR3: CASSFLSIERFF. In DNA form, the CDR3 reads TGTGCCAGCAGTTTCCTGAGCATTGAGCGGTTCTTC.

This clonotype has ten or more counts. The chain joins TRBV6-2 or TRBV6-3 to TRBJ2-1; 10 nucleotides align to TRBD2. Per the germline V gene, CDR1 is MNHEY and CDR2 is SVGEGT. The V gene end was trimmed by 2 bases and the J gene end by 8 bases; junction bases not matched to a gene: 6. The CDR3 length is 15 residues. The CDR3 here is CASSYPAGGPYEQFF. CDR3 coding DNA: TGTGCCAGCAGTTACCCAGCGGGAGGGCCATATGAGCAGTTCTTC.